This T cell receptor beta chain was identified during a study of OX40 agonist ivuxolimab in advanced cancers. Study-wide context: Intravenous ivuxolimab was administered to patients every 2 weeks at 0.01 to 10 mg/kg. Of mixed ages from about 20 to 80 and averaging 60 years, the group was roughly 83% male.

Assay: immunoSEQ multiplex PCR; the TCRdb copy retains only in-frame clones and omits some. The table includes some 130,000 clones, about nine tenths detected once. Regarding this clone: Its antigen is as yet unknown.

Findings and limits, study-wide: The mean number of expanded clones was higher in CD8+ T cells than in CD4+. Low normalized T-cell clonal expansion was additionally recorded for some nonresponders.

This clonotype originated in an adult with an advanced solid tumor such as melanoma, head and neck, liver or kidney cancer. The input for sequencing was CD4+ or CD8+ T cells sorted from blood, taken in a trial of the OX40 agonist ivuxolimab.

In DNA, the CDR3 is TGTGCCAGCAGTTCCCCTTGGTCGGGAGACTACTACGAGCAGTACTTC. The encoded protein is CASSSPWSGDYYEQYF. The V and J genes are TRBV27 and TRBJ2-7, with D perhaps matching TRBD2 (6 bases). Germline assignment: CDR1 MNHEY and CDR2 SMNVEV (reference sequence). The V and J ends lost 4 bases and 3 bases respectively, with 19 bases between them. The CDR3 is made up of 16 amino acids.